One sample yielded the 22 T cell receptor beta chains listed below, sequenced in a study of T cell changes during pregnancy in multiple sclerosis. This table comes from immunoSEQ multiplex PCR, and its TCRdb copy is limited to in-frame clones, with some not included. The sample consists of approximately 92,000 clones, roughly 90% of them appearing once. The sample was peripheral blood, taken in the first trimester of pregnancy. The receptor source for this set is a female donor with multiple sclerosis, enrolled in a pregnancy study.

The J gene is TRBJ2-1, the V gene TRBV27, with 14 bases lining up with TRBD2. The germline V gene has CDR1 MNHEY and CDR2 SMNVEV (reference sequence). The CDR3 loop spans 16 amino acids. Trimming at V came to 3 bases and at J to 7 bases, leaving 5 bases not matched to a gene. The CDR3 sequence: CASSLGLAGVMNEQFF. The DNA of the CDR3 is TGTGCCAGCAGTTTGGGACTAGCGGGAGTAATGAATGAGCAGTTCTTC.

This clone appeared a single time. The chain is built from TRBV7-9 and TRBJ2-5; D gene uncertain. Germline V gene lookup returns CDR1 SEHNR and CDR2 FQNEAQ (reference sequence). The germline V and J ends were trimmed by 4 bases and 4 bases, with 4 bases remaining between them. CDR3 size: 11 residues. The CDR3 here is CASSSRETQYF. The DNA of the CDR3 is TGTGCCAGCAGCTCTAGAGAGACCCAGTACTTC.

V usage is TRBV5-1 and J usage is TRBJ2-2; 8 nucleotides match TRBD1. The CDR3 runs 15 residues. Germline trimming cut 1 base from V and 5 bases from J; bases unmatched to any gene: 4. Germline V CDR1 and CDR2: SGHRS, YFSETQ. In DNA form, the CDR3 reads TGCGCCAGCAGCTTGTTACAGGGGGGTACCGGGGAGCTGTTTTTT. Translated, it gives CASSLLQGGTGELFF.

The V gene is TRBV9, the J gene TRBJ2-3; TRBD2 matches at 12 bases. The CDR3 has 16 residues. CDR1 is SGDLS and CDR2 is YYNGEE in the germline V gene. With 4 bases clipped from V and 6 bases from J, the junction kept 9 bases outside the gene matches. The CDR3 region is CASSTRTSGDLDTQYF. CDR3 nucleotides: TGTGCCAGCAGCACCCGGACTAGCGGGGACCTTGATACGCAGTATTTT.

The chain carries TRBV7-9 and TRBJ1-5; 10 bases are shared with TRBD1. This CDR3 contains 15 residues. The germline gives CDR1 SEHNR, CDR2 FQNEAQ (reference sequence). V lost 5 bases and J lost 6; bases outside the gene matches: 7. The CDR3 loop is CASSRDRGPTQPQHF. The CDR3 DNA is TGTGCCAGCAGCCGCGACAGGGGGCCCACTCAGCCCCAGCATTTT.

The J gene is TRBJ1-2, the V gene TRBV5-1; D may be TRBD1 (6 bases). Germline CDR1 and CDR2: SGHRS and YFSETQ. V gave up 5 bases and J gave up 4 bases, with 12 bases separating them. The CDR3 runs to 13 residues. The CDR3 reads CASRATGSYGYTF. In DNA, the CDR3 is TGCGCCAGCAGGGCCACAGGGTCCTATGGCTACACCTTC.

This clone occurred once. V gene TRBV5-1 combines with J gene TRBJ1-1; the match to TRBD1 covers 7 bases. The germline V gene has CDR1 SGHRS and CDR2 YFSETQ. The CDR3 has 14 residues. J lost 1 base, V lost 3 bases, and 3 bases had no gene match. The CDR3 region is CASSSGTANTEAFF. CDR3 DNA: TGCGCCAGCAGCTCCGGGACAGCGAACACTGAAGCTTTCTTT. The full variable domain, in which reference TRBV5-1 and TRBJ1-1 provide the parts outside the CDR3, is KAGVTQTPRYLIKTRGQQVTLSCSPISGHRSVSWYQQTPGQGLQFLFEYFSETQRNKGNFPGRFSGRQFSNSRSEMNVSTLELGDSALYLCASSSGTANTEAFFGQGTRLTVV.

V gene TRBV6-5 combines with J gene TRBJ2-1, with D perhaps matching TRBD1 (6 bases). CDR1 and CDR2 (germline): MNHEY, SVGAGI. The CDR3 is 14 residues long. Trimming stripped 5 bases from V and 4 bases from J, with 12 bases between. The CDR3: CASSPGTTYNEQFF. The CDR3 nucleotides are TGTGCCAGCAGTCCCGGGACAACGTACAATGAGCAGTTCTTC.

The rearrangement joins TRBV9 to TRBJ2-7; 10 positions agree with TRBD2. CDR1 is SGDLS and CDR2 is YYNGEE in the germline V gene. The V gene end was trimmed by 2 bases and the J gene end by 4 bases; junction bases not matched to a gene: 6. The CDR3 runs to 15 residues. The CDR3 loop reads CASSVEAGGGYEQYF. In nucleotides, the CDR3 is TGTGCCAGCAGCGTTGAAGCGGGAGGGGGATACGAGCAGTACTTC.

The V call is TRBV6-1, the J call TRBJ2-5; 9 bases align to TRBD2. V was pared by 6 bases and J by 5 bases, with 4 bases of the junction left unmatched. Germline V CDR1 and CDR2: MNHNS, SASEGT. The CDR3 consists of 13 residues. The DNA for the CDR3 is TGTGCCAGCAGAGGACTAGCGTTGGAGACCCAGTACTTC. Its protein product is CASRGLALETQYF.

This chain connects TRBV7-2 to TRBJ2-7, with D tentatively TRBD2 (6 bases). This CDR3 has 14 amino acids. The V gene lost 1 base and the J gene lost 1 base, with 8 bases spanning the gap. The germline V gene encodes CDR1 SGHTA and CDR2 FQGNSA. CDR3 region: CASSLVAVSYEQYF. CDR3 nucleotides: TGTGCCAGCAGCTTAGTAGCGGTGTCCTACGAGCAGTACTTC.

The chain recombines TRBV25-1 with TRBJ2-7, with TRBD1 identical over 9 bases. The germline gives CDR1 MGHDK, CDR2 SYGVNS. The trim removed 6 bases at V and 5 bases at J, leaving 5 bases unmatched. The CDR3 extends over 13 amino acids. CDR3 region: CASRGTGSDEQYF. DNA of the CDR3: TGTGCCAGCAGAGGGACAGGGTCCGACGAGCAGTACTTC.

The chain employs TRBV10-2 and TRBJ2-3; 7 bases match TRBD2. J lost 4 bases, V lost 4 bases, and 5 bases had no gene match. The CDR3 has 14 amino acids. CDR1 and CDR2 from the germline V gene are WSHSY and SAAADI. CDR3 in amino acids: CASSVAGVADTQYF. In DNA, the CDR3 is TGCGCCAGCAGTGTTGCGGGAGTAGCAGATACGCAGTATTTT.

This rearrangement joins TRBV5-6 to TRBJ2-7; TRBD1 matches at 7 bases. Germline CDR1 SGHDT, CDR2 YYEEEE. The trim removed 4 bases at V and 3 bases at J, leaving 7 bases unmatched. The CDR3 covers 14 residues. Here the CDR3 reads CASSPQGKSYEQYF. The CDR3 region has the DNA TGTGCCAGCAGCCCACAGGGGAAAAGCTACGAGCAGTACTTC.

This chain links TRBV6-1 with TRBJ1-1, with D perhaps TRBD1 (6 bases). The CDR3 runs to 13 residues. Germline-derived CDR1 and CDR2 are MNHNS and SASEGT. Between the trimmed V and J ends, which lost 2 bases and 5 bases, there was a span of 9 bases. CDR3 sequence: CASSEWTATEAFF. CDR3 nucleotide sequence: TGTGCCAGCAGTGAATGGACAGCTACTGAAGCTTTCTTT.

The chain employs TRBV19 and TRBJ2-1; a possible D gene is TRBD2 (6 bases). CDR1 and CDR2 from the germline V gene are LNHDA and SQIVND (reference sequence). There are 16 residues in the CDR3. Trimming took 2 bases from V and 0 from J, leaving 11 bases between them. Here the CDR3 DNA reads TGTGCCAGTAGTATACAGCACGGGAGCTCCTACAATGAGCAGTTCTTC. Its translation is CASSIQHGSSYNEQFF.

A single count supports this clone. The identical CDR3 is also encoded by other nucleotide sequences in the sample. The rearrangement joins TRBV5-1 to TRBJ1-3; TRBD1 might be the D (5 bases). The CDR3 covers 16 residues. Trimming pared 2 bases from V and 0 bases from J, leaving 12 bases between. From germline, CDR1 is SGHRS and CDR2 YFSETQ. The CDR3 nucleotides read TGCGCCAGCAGCTTAGGAACAGGCATCTCTGGAAACACCATATATTTT. It translates to CASSLGTGISGNTIYF. The full variable domain, with the rest looked up from reference TRBV5-1 and TRBJ1-3, is KAGVTQTPRYLIKTRGQQVTLSCSPISGHRSVSWYQQTPGQGLQFLFEYFSETQRNKGNFPGRFSGRQFSNSRSEMNVSTLELGDSALYLCASSLGTGISGNTIYFGEGSWLTVV.

The chain couples TRBV6-1 to TRBJ2-4; D perhaps matches TRBD1 (6 bases). The CDR3 spans 14 residues. Between the trimmed V and J ends, which lost 6 bases and 4 bases, there was a span of 13 bases. Germline CDR1 MNHNS, CDR2 SASEGT. CDR3 loop: CASRGAGEKNIQYF. In DNA, the CDR3 is TGTGCCAGCAGGGGGGCAGGGGAAAAAAACATTCAGTACTTC.

V usage is TRBV7-2 and J usage is TRBJ2-7; TRBD1 agrees at 9 bases. The CDR3 runs 13 residues. With V trimmed by 5 bases and J by 2 bases, 1 base remained unmatched. CDR1 is SGHTA and CDR2 is FQGNSA in the germline V gene. This chain's CDR3 is CASSRQGAYEQYF. The CDR3 DNA reads as TGTGCCAGCAGCCGACAGGGGGCCTACGAGCAGTACTTC.

The chain couples TRBV27 to TRBJ2-7, with TRBD1 as a possible D gene (6 bases). The CDR3 totals 13 residues. The germline gives CDR1 MNHEY, CDR2 SMNVEV (reference sequence). V shed 6 bases and J shed 4 bases, with 13 bases lying between them. CDR3 region: CASRYGQGYEQYF. The CDR3 nucleotides are TGTGCCAGCAGATACGGGCAGGGGTACGAGCAGTACTTC.

This clone was seen more than once but under ten times. The rearrangement links TRBV4-3 to TRBJ1-2; maybe TRBD1 (5 bases). Germline V lookup: CDR1 LGHNA, CDR2 YSLEER. V shed 2 bases and J shed 7 bases, with 14 bases lying between them. There are 14 residues in the CDR3. CDR3: CASSQTGGAGGYTF. Written as DNA, the CDR3 is TGCGCCAGCAGCCAAACGGGAGGGGCCGGTGGCTACACCTTC.

The chain combines TRBV2 with TRBJ2-7; D gene ambiguous. Germline CDR1 reads SNHLY; CDR2 reads FYNNEI. The CDR3 totals 13 residues. The germline V and J ends were trimmed by 7 bases and 1 base, with 11 bases remaining between them. The CDR3 DNA sequence: TGTGCCAGCACTCCTACCCTGTCCTACGAGCAGTACTTC. This gives the protein CASTPTLSYEQYF.